These T cell receptor beta chains were read from a single sample in a study of shared T cell receptors in the human thymus. The table came from immunoSEQ multiplex PCR; TCRdb's copy has only in-frame clones and leaves some out. The sample contains some 700,000 clones, approximately 88% of which appear only once. The same data also contributed to another study, on human thymus T cells.

Sequencing input: thymocytes. The receptors derive from a boy in the first two years of life with a congenital heart defect. Both conserved end residues are part of each CDR3. A D gene is named only where the DNA matches it firmly. Size is omitted from some rows. Given values are once, few, many or a class for expanded clones.

v_call	clone_size	d_call	j_call	cdr3_nt	cdr3_aa
TRBV7-6	.	.	TRBJ1-4	TGTGCCAGCAGCATCCACAGGGACGGGGATGAAAAACTGTTTTTT	CASSIHRDGDEKLFF
TRBV9	.	TRBD2	TRBJ2-1	TGTGCCAGCAGCGAAGGACTAGCGGGGTACAATGAGCAGTTCTTC	CASSEGLAGYNEQFF
TRBV4-1	.	TRBD2	TRBJ2-1	TGCGCCAGCAGCCACCGCGGGACTAGCGGGAGGGTCTGTGAGCAGTTCTTC	CASSHRGTSGRVCEQFF
TRBV4-2	.	.	TRBJ1-1	TGTGCCAGCAGCCAAGCCGGGTGTCCGAACACTGAAGCTTTCTTT	CASSQAGCPNTEAFF
TRBV11-2	.	.	TRBJ2-1	TGTGCCAGCAGCTTAATAGTGGGAGTGGGCTGCAATGAGCAGTTCTTC	CASSLIVGVGCNEQFF
TRBV4-1	once	TRBD2	TRBJ2-7	TGCGCCAGCAGCCAAGATTCCACTAGCGGGTTCTACGAGCAGTACTTC	CASSQDSTSGFYEQYF
TRBV11-3	.	TRBD2	TRBJ2-7	TGTGCCAGCAGCTTGGCTGGGACTAGCGGGGACGAGCAGTACTTC	CASSLAGTSGDEQYF
TRBV19	.	TRBD2	TRBJ2-1	TGTGCCAGTAGTCCCGGGACTAGCGGGAGGGCCCACAATGAGCAGTTCTTC	CASSPGTSGRAHNEQFF
TRBV28	.	.	TRBJ1-5	TGTGCCACCAATACCTCCTGCAGGGATAGCAATCAGCCCCAGCATTTT	CATNTSCRDSNQPQHF
TRBV5-5	few	.	TRBJ2-7	TGTGCCAGCAGCTTGGCCTTAGCGCATCCCTACGAGCAGTACTTC	CASSLALAHPYEQYF
TRBV16	.	.	TRBJ1-2	TGTGCCAGCAGCCAACCGGGGGTAGATGGCTACACCTTC	CASSQPGVDGYTF
TRBV7-9	.	.	TRBJ1-2	TGTGCCAGCAGCTCGGCCACAGCCAGCTATGGCTACACCTTC	CASSSATASYGYTF
TRBV6-1	.	TRBD2	TRBJ2-7	TGTGCCAGCAGTTTAATAGCGGGCGAGCAGTACTTC	CASSLIAGEQYF
TRBV4-3	few	.	TRBJ1-4	TGCGCCAGCAGCCATCGGGACTGGCGTTTGGCAACTAATGAAAAACTGTTTTTT	CASSHRDWRLATNEKLFF
TRBV29-1	.	TRBD2	TRBJ2-3	TGCAGCGTTGATGCTAGCGGCCTTAGCACAGATACGCAGTATTTT	CSVDASGLSTDTQYF
TRBV7-2	.	TRBD1	TRBJ2-7	TGTGCCAGCACCGCTTGGACAGGCGACCACGAGCAGTACTTC	CASTAWTGDHEQYF